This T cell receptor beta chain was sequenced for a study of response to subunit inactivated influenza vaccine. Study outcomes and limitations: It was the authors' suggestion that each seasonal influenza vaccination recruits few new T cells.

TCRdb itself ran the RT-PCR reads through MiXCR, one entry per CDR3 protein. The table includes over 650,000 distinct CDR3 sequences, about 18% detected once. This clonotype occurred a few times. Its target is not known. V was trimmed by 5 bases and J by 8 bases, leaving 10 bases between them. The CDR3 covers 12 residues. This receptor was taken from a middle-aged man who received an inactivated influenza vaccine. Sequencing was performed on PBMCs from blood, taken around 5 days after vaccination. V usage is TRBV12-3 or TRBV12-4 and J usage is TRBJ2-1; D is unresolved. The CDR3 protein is CASSPKADEQFF. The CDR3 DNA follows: TGTGCCAGCAGTCCGAAAGCCGATGAGCAGTTCTTC.